Each of the 10 T cell receptor beta chains below was sequenced from the same sample in a study of OX40 agonist ivuxolimab in advanced cancers. TCRdb keeps only in-frame clones here, not all; method: immunoSEQ multiplex PCR. Among tens of thousands of clones listed, approximately 80% were seen once. This specimen was CD4+ or CD8+ T cells sorted from blood, taken in a trial of the OX40 agonist ivuxolimab. The origin of the receptors is an adult with an advanced solid tumor such as melanoma, head and neck, liver or kidney cancer.

V and J are TRBV9 and TRBJ2-6, with unresolved D. V lost 3 bases and J 0 bases, leaving 7 bases between the germline ends. Germline assignment: CDR1 SGDLS and CDR2 YYNGEE. This CDR3 has 15 amino acids. The CDR3 DNA sequence: TGTGCCAGCAGCGAGCGTGGCTCTGGGGCCAACGTCCTGACTTTC. It codes for CASSERGSGANVLTF.

V is TRBV28 and J is TRBJ2-5, with TRBD1 matching over 8 bases. The CDR3 runs 15 residues. V lost 2 bases and J lost 1; bases outside the gene matches: 3. CDR1 is MDHEN and CDR2 is SYDVKM in the germline V gene. The CDR3 here is CASSLPDRGQETQYF. CDR3 sequence (DNA): TGTGCCAGCAGTTTACCTGACAGGGGCCAAGAGACCCAGTACTTC.

The genes are TRBV12-2 and TRBJ2-1; the table's D call, TRBD2, was not checked against the DNA. TRBV12-2 is noted as a pseudogene. The CDR3 is 19 amino acids. CDR3 nucleotide sequence: TGTGCAAGTCGCTATGGGACTAGCGGGATCGATAGCTCCTACAATGAGCAGTTCTTC. Amino acids: CASRYGTSGIDSSYNEQFF.

This clone was recorded a few times. The chain employs TRBV10-1 and TRBJ2-5; 7 bases align to TRBD1. After removal of 5 bases from V and 4 bases from J, the junction contained 7 bases not matched to a gene. The germline V gene encodes CDR1 WNHNN and CDR2 SYGVQD (reference sequence). This CDR3 comprises 14 residues. The CDR3 is CASSRDHRGETQYF. For the CDR3, the DNA is TGCGCCAGCAGTCGAGATCACAGGGGAGAGACCCAGTACTTC.

This clone turned up a few times. V is TRBV9 and J is TRBJ2-2; TRBD1 matches at 8 bases. This CDR3 spans 14 amino acids. The V gene's germline CDR1 is SGDLS and CDR2 YYNGEE. J was trimmed by 3 bases and V by 2 bases; bases with no gene match: 0. CDR3 sequence reads: CASSVGQDTGELFF. CDR3 nucleotide sequence: TGTGCCAGCAGCGTGGGACAGGACACCGGGGAGCTGTTTTTT. Combining the CDR3 with reference TRBV9 and TRBJ2-2 gives the whole variable domain DSGVTQTPKHLITATGQRVTLRCSPRSGDLSVYWYQQSLDQGLQFLIQYYNGEERAKGNILERFSAQQFPDLHSELNLSSLELGDSALYFCASSVGQDTGELFFGEGSRLTVL.

This chain joins TRBV4-1 and TRBJ2-3; 10 bases line up with TRBD2. V lost 5 bases and J lost 4; bases outside the gene matches: 12. The CDR3 runs to 17 residues. CDR1 MGHRA and CDR2 YSYEKL come from the germline V gene. CDR3 sequence (DNA): TGCGCCAGCAGCTTACGAGAGCGGGGGGGCCTCTCAGATACGCAGTATTTT. It codes for CASSLRERGGLSDTQYF.

V and J are TRBV30 and TRBJ2-2, with 7 bases matching TRBD1. This CDR3 has 16 amino acids. Trimming took 1 base from V and 1 from J; bases not matched to a gene: 6. CDR1 GTSNPN and CDR2 SVGIG come from the germline V gene (reference sequence). In DNA, the CDR3 is TGTGCCTGGAGTGGACCGCGGACAGGGAACACCGGGGAGCTGTTTTTT. This encodes CAWSGPRTGNTGELFF.

This sequence joins TRBV11-2 and TRBJ1-6; D remains ambiguous. Looked up from germline, CDR1 is SGHAT and CDR2 is FQNNGV. The CDR3 is made up of 15 amino acids. V was trimmed by 1 base and J by 9 bases, leaving 13 bases between them. The CDR3 DNA reads TGTGCCAGCAGCTTAGTGGCTTTTGGTAGTTCACCCCTCCACTTT. Translation: CASSLVAFGSSPLHF.

The rearrangement uses TRBV5-5 and TRBJ2-3; D ambiguous. The CDR3 extends over 15 amino acids. The germline gives CDR1 SGHKS, CDR2 YYEKEE (reference sequence). V was cut by 0 bases and J by 2 bases, with 10 bases left in between. This chain's CDR3 is CASSLAVLATDTQYF. CDR3 coding DNA: TGTGCCAGCAGCTTGGCCGTACTGGCCACAGATACGCAGTATTTT.

The chain joins TRBV2 to TRBJ2-5, with D possibly TRBD2 on 5 matching bases. Trimming left V 7 bases short and J 4 bases short, with 10 bases between. Per germline, CDR1 SNHLY and CDR2 FYNNEI. The CDR3 is 12 amino acids. The chain's CDR3 is CASILEGETQYF. In DNA, the CDR3 is TGTGCCAGCATCCTTGAGGGAGAGACCCAGTACTTC.